Sequencing of this T cell receptor (beta chain) was carried out in a study of T cell repertoires and HLA-DP antigens. After removal of 4 bases from V and 9 bases from J, the junction contained 11 bases not matched to a gene. Germline CDR1 KGHSH, CDR2 LQKENI. The CDR3 contains 15 residues. The method was immunoSEQ multiplex PCR; TCRdb's version includes in-frame clones alone and lacks a portion of them. Among roughly 120,000 clones, approximately 92% were seen once, and the ten largest hold over 0.25%. Concerning this clone itself: Its antigen is not known.

Material for sequencing was CD4+ T cells from PBMCs. This clonotype originated in a woman aged 18-30 years in good health and CMV-seronegative. This chain uses TRBV18 with TRBJ2-1, with TRBD1 identical over 8 bases. CDR3: CASSLFDGQGIEQFF. CDR3 coding DNA: TGTGCCAGCTCACTATTTGACGGACAGGGAATTGAGCAGTTCTTC.